Here is one T cell receptor beta chain with its context. Its antigen is still unknown. These data belong to a study of T cells in localized non-small cell lung cancer. The repertoire was sequenced with immunoSEQ multiplex PCR; TCRdb's copy has only in-frame clones and lacks some. Among under 15,000 clones listed, approximately 81% were seen once. This CDR3 contains 12 residues. V lost 5 bases to trimming and J lost 1 base, with 6 bases between them. CDR1 is SNHLY and CDR2 is FYNNEI in the germline V gene. Study-level findings and limits: Tumor showed lower T cell clonality than uninvolved adjacent lung, where it was highest.

This clonotype originated in a male donor at least 60 years old with stage I lung adenocarcinoma. Sequenced material: peripheral blood, taken before any cancer treatment. The chain employs TRBV2 and TRBJ2-7; unclear D gene. The CDR3 bases are TGTGCCAGCAGTCCTGGTTCCTACGAGCAGTACTTC. This codes for CASSPGSYEQYF.